This T cell receptor beta chain was sequenced during a study of T cell responses to AZD1222 COVID-19 vaccine. Study information: Second-dose recipients at about 4 or about 12 weeks were treated as one pooled group. Study-level results: Just 5 or 6 AZD1222 recipients tested seropositive at baseline. Receipt of two AZD1222 doses was followed by a rise in Spike-specific TCR breadth and depth. Among spike-specific TCRs, nearly half reportedly target unmutated variant regions.

Using immunoSEQ multiplex PCR, the repertoire was profiled, and TCRdb retains in-frame clones only, with some absent. The table includes about 110,000 clones, about 82% detected once. Concerning this clone: The target antigen is unknown.

Germline CDR1 SGHKS, CDR2 YYEKEE (reference sequence). This CDR3 comprises 15 residues. J was trimmed by 4 bases and V by 1 base; bases with no gene match: 7. The clonotype was recovered from an adult in good health. The chain couples TRBV5-5 to TRBJ2-5, with 7 bases matching TRBD2. The material sequenced was peripheral blood, taken on day 0 of AZD1222 vaccination. This CDR3 is CASSLPAGVGETQYF. The CDR3 coding sequence is TGTGCCAGCAGCTTGCCGGCGGGGGTCGGAGAGACCCAGTACTTC.